Listed here are 21 T cell receptor beta chains from one sample, sequenced in a study of identifying expanded T cells in peripheral blood. Repertoires were generated with immunoSEQ multiplex PCR, while TCRdb's copy carries only in-frame clones and drops some. In the table there are about 80,000 clones, around 90% of which are singletons. The specimen was blood. The receptors shown here come from a person between 18 and 75 years old in good health.

The chain combines TRBV11-2 with TRBJ2-7, with D uncertain. Trimming removed 0 bases from V and 7 bases from J, with 13 bases in between. Looked up from germline, CDR1 is SGHAT and CDR2 is FQNNGV. The CDR3 is 14 amino acids. The CDR3 here is CASSLDQSLGEQYF. Here the CDR3 DNA reads TGTGCCAGCAGCTTAGATCAGAGTCTTGGGGAGCAGTACTTC. Filled out from reference TRBV11-2 and TRBJ2-7, the complete variable domain reads EAGVAQSPRYKIIEKRQSVAFWCNPISGHATLYWYQQILGQGPKLLIQFQNNGVVDDSQLPKDRFSAERLKGVDSTLKIQPAKLEDSAVYLCASSLDQSLGEQYFGPGTRLTVT.

The chain employs TRBV11-3 and TRBJ1-1; D gene uncertain. Trimming shortened V by 4 bases and J by 3 bases, and 18 bases separated the two germline ends. Germline-derived CDR1 and CDR2 are SGHNT and YENEEA. CDR3 length equals 16 residues. CDR3: CASSYRQVRRDTEAFF. CDR3 DNA: TGTGCCAGCAGCTATCGGCAGGTCAGGAGGGACACTGAAGCTTTCTTT.

The J gene is TRBJ1-2, the V gene TRBV9; D is unresolved. The CDR3 contains 13 residues. The germline V and J ends were trimmed by 1 base and 2 bases, with 6 bases remaining between them. The germline CDR1 and CDR2 sequences are SGDLS and YYNGEE. The DNA for the CDR3 is TGTGCCAGCAGCGTACAAGACAACTATGGCTACACCTTC. This codes for CASSVQDNYGYTF.

The chain carries TRBV5-4 and TRBJ2-1; possibly TRBD1 for D (5 bases). CDR1 and CDR2 (germline): SGHNT, YYREEE (reference sequence). Trimming left V 0 bases short and J 1 base short, with 8 bases between. The CDR3 has 15 residues. The CDR3 sequence: CASSLAQGSYNEQFF. The CDR3 DNA is TGTGCCAGCAGCTTGGCGCAGGGATCCTACAATGAGCAGTTCTTC.

This chain links TRBV30 with TRBJ2-5; D is uncertain. The CDR3 totals 14 residues. CDR1 and CDR2 from the germline V gene are GTSNPN and SVGIG (reference sequence). Trimming removed 1 base from V and 0 bases from J, with 9 bases in between. The CDR3 spells CAWSAQVYQETQYF. Written as DNA, the CDR3 is TGTGCCTGGAGTGCACAAGTGTACCAAGAGACCCAGTACTTC.

The V call is TRBV4-3, the J call TRBJ2-1; D uncertain. The CDR3 totals 15 residues. V gave up 2 bases and J gave up 4 bases, with 12 bases separating them. The V gene's germline CDR1 is LGHNA and CDR2 YSLEER. As DNA, the CDR3 is TGCGCCAGCAGCCAATTGACTGGGTCATACAATGAGCAGTTCTTC. Translation gives CASSQLTGSYNEQFF.

This rearrangement joins TRBV29-1 to TRBJ1-1, with D possibly being TRBD1 (6 bases). Germline lookup yields CDR1 SQVTM and CDR2 ANQGSEA. V was clipped by 6 bases and J by 8 bases, with 19 bases between them. The CDR3 extends over 13 amino acids. The CDR3 DNA follows: TGCAGCGTCCGGGACACGGAATATCTCGAAGCTTTCTTT. This translates into CSVRDTEYLEAFF.

The rearrangement uses TRBV5-6 and TRBJ1-2; D might be TRBD1 (5 bases). V lost 4 bases and J 1 base, leaving 14 bases between the germline ends. From germline, CDR1 is SGHDT and CDR2 YYEEEE. CDR3 size: 15 residues. The CDR3 DNA follows: TGTGCCAGCAGCCCGGTTGGGGGTGATAACTATGGCTACACCTTC. Protein product: CASSPVGGDNYGYTF.

The chain has TRBV5-1 and TRBJ1-3; D not certain. V was pared by 4 bases and J by 3 bases, with 8 bases between. Germline loops: CDR1 SGHRS, CDR2 YFSETQ. The CDR3 is made up of 13 amino acids. This chain's CDR3 is CASSDLVGNTIYF. In DNA, the CDR3 is TGCGCCAGCAGCGACCTAGTTGGAAACACCATATATTTT. Combining the CDR3 with reference TRBV5-1 and TRBJ1-3 gives the whole variable domain KAGVTQTPRYLIKTRGQQVTLSCSPISGHRSVSWYQQTPGQGLQFLFEYFSETQRNKGNFPGRFSGRQFSNSRSEMNVSTLELGDSALYLCASSDLVGNTIYFGEGSWLTVV.

This chain joins TRBV5-4 and TRBJ2-6, with D perhaps given as TRBD1 or TRBD2 (5 bases each). Germline V gene sequence: CDR1 SGHNT, CDR2 YYREEE (reference sequence). This CDR3 comprises 15 residues. V was clipped by 2 bases and J by 1 base, with 7 bases between them. CDR3 region: CASSLGESGANVLTF. The CDR3 DNA is TGTGCCAGCAGCTTAGGGGAGTCTGGGGCCAACGTCCTGACTTTC.

The chain employs TRBV4-2 and TRBJ1-1; tentatively, D is TRBD1 (6 bases). Between the trimmed V and J ends, which lost 0 bases and 3 bases, there was a span of 20 bases. Germline lookup yields CDR1 LGHNA and CDR2 YNFKEQ. The length of the CDR3 is 18 residues. Here the CDR3 DNA reads TGTGCCAGCAGCCAAGATGGAATATATCAGGGGTTGGACACTGAAGCTTTCTTT. It is translated as CASSQDGIYQGLDTEAFF.

The J gene is TRBJ1-6, the V gene TRBV30; TRBD1 might be the D (5 bases). This CDR3 region has 13 residues. The germline V gene has CDR1 GTSNPN and CDR2 SVGIG (reference sequence). V lost 4 bases and J lost 14, with 18 bases in between. The CDR3 reads CAWNLSPWGALHF. The DNA for the CDR3 is TGTGCCTGGAACCTCTCACCTTGGGGGGCCCTCCACTTT.

This CDR3 is CASSLVGRGTEAFF. The DNA of the CDR3 is TGTGCCAGCAGCTTGGTAGGGAGGGGCACTGAAGCTTTCTTT. The chain combines TRBV5-6 with TRBJ1-1; a possible D gene is TRBD1 (5 bases). Trimming stripped 0 bases from V and 4 bases from J, with 10 bases between. Germline lookup yields CDR1 SGHDT and CDR2 YYEEEE. The CDR3 contains 14 residues.

This clone is judged medium-sized. The DNA of the CDR3 is TGTGCCAGCACCCCCTCGTGGGGTAGCCGCTACAATGAGCAGTTCTTC. Translated: CASTPSWGSRYNEQFF. This chain uses TRBV13 with TRBJ2-1; D remains unclear. CDR3 length: 16 residues. V dropped 7 bases and J dropped 3 bases, with 19 bases sitting between them. The germline CDR1 and CDR2 sequences are PRHDT and FYEKMQ (reference sequence).

The chain joins TRBV11-2 to TRBJ2-2, with 11 bases identical to TRBD2. This CDR3 region has 17 residues. V trimming: 3 bases; J trimming: 7 bases; junction bases outside the gene matches: 10. CDR1 SGHAT and CDR2 FQNNGV come from the germline V gene. The CDR3 bases are TGTGCCAGCAGCTTCGATAGCGGGAGGGAAGGATTCGGGGAGCTGTTTTTT. It yields the protein CASSFDSGREGFGELFF.

The genes are TRBV2 and TRBJ1-2; D not resolved. Per germline, CDR1 SNHLY and CDR2 FYNNEI. Between the trimmed V and J ends, which lost 3 bases and 5 bases, there was a span of 16 bases. The CDR3 is made up of 15 amino acids. DNA for the CDR3: TGTGCCAGCAGTGACCTCCCCGGAGGGATATATGGCTACACCTTC. Translated: CASSDLPGGIYGYTF.

V and J are TRBV15 and TRBJ1-1; D gene ambiguous. V dropped 7 bases and J dropped 3 bases, with 15 bases sitting between them. The CDR3 is 14 residues long. The germline V gene encodes CDR1 LNHNV and CDR2 YYDKDF (reference sequence). CDR3 protein: CATIAGRTDTEAFF. The CDR3 DNA reads as TGTGCCACCATAGCCGGGCGTACGGACACTGAAGCTTTCTTT.

J is TRBJ2-5 and V is TRBV4-3; D unclear. The CDR3 is 15 amino acids. Trimming left V 0 bases short and J 2 bases short, with 10 bases between. Germline CDR1 is LGHNA and CDR2 is YSLEER. The CDR3 here is CASSQEGSGQETQYF. The DNA of the CDR3 is TGCGCCAGCAGCCAAGAGGGCAGTGGGCAAGAGACCCAGTACTTC.

This clone has more than one count but fewer than ten. The genes are TRBV6-1 and TRBJ1-5; 7 bases are a match to TRBD1. Germline V gives CDR1 MNHNS, CDR2 SASEGT. Unmatched junction bases numbered 10, after V lost 7 bases and J lost 7 bases. CDR3 length equals 14 residues. As DNA, the CDR3 is TGTGCCAGCACCACAACAACAGGGGCCCAGCCCCAGCATTTT. Translation gives CASTTTTGAQPQHF.

This sequence joins TRBV13 and TRBJ1-1; D is unclear. The CDR3 sequence is 12 residues long. Germline CDR1 PRHDT, CDR2 FYEKMQ (reference sequence). V lost 0 bases and J 8 bases, leaving 7 bases between the germline ends. CDR3 sequence reads: CASSLGADEAFF. The CDR3 bases are TGTGCCAGCAGCTTAGGGGCAGACGAAGCTTTCTTT. Drawing the rest from reference TRBV13 and TRBJ1-1, the complete variable domain is AAGVIQSPRHLIKEKRETATLKCYPIPRHDTVYWYQQGPGQDPQFLISFYEKMQSDKGSIPDRFSAQQFSDYHSELNMSSLELGDSALYFCASSLGADEAFFGQGTRLTVV.

The chain has TRBV5-1 and TRBJ2-1; 7 nucleotides align to TRBD1. Losses at the gene ends were 3 bases for V and 8 bases for J; bases not matched to a gene: 5. Germline CDR1 is SGHRS and CDR2 is YFSETQ. The CDR3 is made up of 13 amino acids. The CDR3 DNA follows: TGCGCCAGCAGCTCACAGGGGAAGGATGAGCAGTTCTTC. Translated: CASSSQGKDEQFF.